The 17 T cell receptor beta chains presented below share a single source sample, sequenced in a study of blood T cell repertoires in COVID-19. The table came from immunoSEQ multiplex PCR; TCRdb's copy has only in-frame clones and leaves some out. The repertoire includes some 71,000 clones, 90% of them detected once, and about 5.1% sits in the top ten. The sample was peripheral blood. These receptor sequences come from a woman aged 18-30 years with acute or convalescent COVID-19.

The CDR3 DNA reads as TGCGCCAGCAGCCTGTGGGGGGGACACGAAAAACTGTTTTTT. Protein product: CASSLWGGHEKLFF. The V call is TRBV4-1, the J call TRBJ1-4; the D gene is possibly TRBD1 (6 bases). V dropped 4 bases and J dropped 8 bases, with 14 bases sitting between them. The CDR3 consists of 14 residues. Germline assignment: CDR1 MGHRA and CDR2 YSYEKL.

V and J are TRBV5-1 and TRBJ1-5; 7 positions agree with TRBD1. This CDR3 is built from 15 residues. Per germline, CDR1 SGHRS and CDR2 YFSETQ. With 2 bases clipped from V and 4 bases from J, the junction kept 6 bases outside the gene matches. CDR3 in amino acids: CASSFGTEPNQPQHF. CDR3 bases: TGCGCCAGCAGCTTCGGGACAGAACCAAATCAGCCCCAGCATTTT.

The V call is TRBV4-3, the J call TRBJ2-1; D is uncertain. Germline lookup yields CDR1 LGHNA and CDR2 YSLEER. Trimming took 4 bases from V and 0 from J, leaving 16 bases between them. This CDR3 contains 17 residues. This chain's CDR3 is CASSPTLLSTSYNEQFF. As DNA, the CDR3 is TGCGCCAGCAGCCCCACCCTACTATCGACCTCCTACAATGAGCAGTTCTTC.

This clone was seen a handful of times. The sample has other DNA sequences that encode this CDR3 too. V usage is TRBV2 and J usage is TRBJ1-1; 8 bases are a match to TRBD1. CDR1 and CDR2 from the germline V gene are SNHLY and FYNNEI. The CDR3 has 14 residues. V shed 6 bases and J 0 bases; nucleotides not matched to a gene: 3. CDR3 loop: CASSLDRVNTEAFF. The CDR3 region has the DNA TGTGCCAGCAGCCTGGACAGGGTGAACACTGAAGCTTTCTTT.

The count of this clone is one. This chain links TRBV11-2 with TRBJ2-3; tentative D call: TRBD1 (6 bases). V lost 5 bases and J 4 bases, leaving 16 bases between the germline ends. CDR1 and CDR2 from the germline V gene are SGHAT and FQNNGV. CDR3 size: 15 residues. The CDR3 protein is CASSDFGGRADTQYF. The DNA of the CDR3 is TGTGCCAGCAGCGATTTTGGGGGCCGGGCAGATACGCAGTATTTT.

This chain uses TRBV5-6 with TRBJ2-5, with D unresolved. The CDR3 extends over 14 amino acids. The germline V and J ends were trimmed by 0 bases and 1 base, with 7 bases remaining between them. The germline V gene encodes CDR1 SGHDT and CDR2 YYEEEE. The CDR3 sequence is CASSLGQAQETQYF. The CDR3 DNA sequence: TGTGCCAGCAGCTTGGGTCAGGCCCAAGAGACCCAGTACTTC. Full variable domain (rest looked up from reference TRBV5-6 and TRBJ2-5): DAGVTQSPTHLIKTRGQQVTLRCSPKSGHDTVSWYQQALGQGPQFIFQYYEEEERQRGNFPDRFSGHQFPNYSSELNVNALLLGDSALYLCASSLGQAQETQYFGPGTRLLVL.

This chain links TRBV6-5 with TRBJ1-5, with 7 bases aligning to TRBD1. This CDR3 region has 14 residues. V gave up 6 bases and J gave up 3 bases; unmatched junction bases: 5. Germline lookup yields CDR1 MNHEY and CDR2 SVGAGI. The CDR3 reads CASRKGTANQPQHF. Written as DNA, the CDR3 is TGTGCCAGCAGAAAAGGGACAGCCAATCAGCCCCAGCATTTT.

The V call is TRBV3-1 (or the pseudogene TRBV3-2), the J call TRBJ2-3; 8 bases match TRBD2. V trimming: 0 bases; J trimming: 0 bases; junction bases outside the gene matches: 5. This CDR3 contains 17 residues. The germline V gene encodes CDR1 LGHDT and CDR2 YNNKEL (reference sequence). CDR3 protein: CASSQEIAGSSTDTQYF. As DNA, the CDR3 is TGTGCCAGCAGCCAAGAAATAGCGGGGTCTAGCACAGATACGCAGTATTTT.

CDR3 DNA: TGCAGTGCTAGTATGAGGTTCGGCACAGATACGCAGTATTTT. This gives the protein CSASMRFGTDTQYF. V usage is TRBV20-1 and J usage is TRBJ2-3; D not certain. Trimming removed 3 bases from V and 1 base from J, with 11 bases in between. This CDR3 is built from 14 residues. CDR1 is DFQATT, CDR2 SNEGSKA, per germline (reference sequence).

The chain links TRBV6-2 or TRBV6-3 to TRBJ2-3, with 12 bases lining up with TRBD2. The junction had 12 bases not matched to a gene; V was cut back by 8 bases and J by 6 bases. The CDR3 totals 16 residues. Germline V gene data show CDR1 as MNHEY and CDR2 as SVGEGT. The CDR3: CASGPLAGGPLDTQYF. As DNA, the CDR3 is TGTGCCAGCGGCCCCCTAGCGGGAGGGCCCTTGGATACGCAGTATTTT.

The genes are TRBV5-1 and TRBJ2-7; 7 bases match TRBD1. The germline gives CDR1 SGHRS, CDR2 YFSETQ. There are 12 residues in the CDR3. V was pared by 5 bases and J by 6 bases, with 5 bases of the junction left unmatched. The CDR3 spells CASRQTGSEQYF. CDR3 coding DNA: TGCGCCAGCAGACAGACAGGGTCCGAGCAGTACTTC.

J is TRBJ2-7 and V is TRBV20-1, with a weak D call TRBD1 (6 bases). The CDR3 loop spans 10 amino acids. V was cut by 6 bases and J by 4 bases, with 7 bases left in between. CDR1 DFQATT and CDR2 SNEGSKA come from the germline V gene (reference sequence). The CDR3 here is CSAGQYEQYF. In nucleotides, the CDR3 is TGCAGTGCGGGACAATACGAGCAGTACTTC.

CDR3 in DNA: TGTGCCAGCAGTTGGACATTGACCGGGGAGCTGTTTTTT. Translating it yields CASSWTLTGELFF. V gene TRBV2 combines with J gene TRBJ2-2; the D gene is possibly TRBD1 (5 bases). CDR3 length: 13 residues. From germline, CDR1 is SNHLY and CDR2 FYNNEI. With 5 bases removed from V and 5 bases from J, the gap between germline ends came to 9 bases.

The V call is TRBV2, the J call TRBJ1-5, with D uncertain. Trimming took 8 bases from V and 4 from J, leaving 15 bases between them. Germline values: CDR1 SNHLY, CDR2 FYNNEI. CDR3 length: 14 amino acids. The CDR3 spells CASAALRENQPQHF. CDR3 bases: TGTGCCAGCGCGGCGTTGAGGGAGAATCAGCCCCAGCATTTT.

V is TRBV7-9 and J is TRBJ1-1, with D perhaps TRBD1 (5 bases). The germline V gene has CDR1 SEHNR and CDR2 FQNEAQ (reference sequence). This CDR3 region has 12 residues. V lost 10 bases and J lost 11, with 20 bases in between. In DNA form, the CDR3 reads TGTGCCACGGGGGGGTTTGCCGGAGGGGCTTTCTTT. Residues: CATGGFAGGAFF.

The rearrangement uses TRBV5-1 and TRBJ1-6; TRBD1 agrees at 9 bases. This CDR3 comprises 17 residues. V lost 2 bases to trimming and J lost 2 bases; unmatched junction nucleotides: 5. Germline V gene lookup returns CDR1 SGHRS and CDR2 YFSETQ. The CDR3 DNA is TGCGCCAGCAGCTTAGGGGACAGGGACCCCTATAATTCACCCCTCCACTTT. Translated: CASSLGDRDPYNSPLHF. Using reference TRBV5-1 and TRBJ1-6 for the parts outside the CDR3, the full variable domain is KAGVTQTPRYLIKTRGQQVTLSCSPISGHRSVSWYQQTPGQGLQFLFEYFSETQRNKGNFPGRFSGRQFSNSRSEMNVSTLELGDSALYLCASSLGDRDPYNSPLHFGNGTRLTVT.

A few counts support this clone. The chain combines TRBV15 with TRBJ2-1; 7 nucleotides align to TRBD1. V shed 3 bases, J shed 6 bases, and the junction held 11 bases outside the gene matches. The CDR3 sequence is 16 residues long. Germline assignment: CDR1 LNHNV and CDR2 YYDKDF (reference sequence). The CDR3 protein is CATSRQTGPTVNEQFF. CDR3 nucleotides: TGTGCCACCAGCAGGCAGACAGGGCCCACAGTCAATGAGCAGTTCTTC.